This entry features one TCR beta chain sequence. This specimen belongs to a study of blood T cell repertoires in COVID-19. TCRdb keeps only in-frame clones here, not all; method: immunoSEQ multiplex PCR. This sample has 35,000 to 45,000 clones, with around nine tenths found just once. This sequence originates from a man between 65 and 85 years old with active COVID-19. The specimen was peripheral blood.

The chain's CDR3 is CASSQGLGGRVDGYTF. The CDR3 DNA follows: TGTGCCAGCAGCCAAGGTTTAGGAGGCCGGGTGGACGGCTACACCTTC. This rearrangement joins TRBV3-1 (or the pseudogene TRBV3-2) to TRBJ1-2; no clear D gene. V lost 1 base and J 8 bases, leaving 20 bases between the germline ends. Germline loops: CDR1 LGHDT, CDR2 YNNKEL (reference sequence). The CDR3 length is 16 residues.